This TCR beta chain was sequenced for a study of metastatic and nonmetastatic thyroid tumors. There were no patients who had received any treatment before thyroid surgery. This clone has ten or more counts. Per the authors' pipeline: Built for papillary thyroid cancer, a distant-metastasis classifier drew on CDR3 differences across clinicopathological groups. Using MiXCR, TCRdb reanalyzed the PCR reads. The authors' filters were not applied to this entry. The sample records tens of thousands of clones, more than 9.5% being singletons. The CDR3 runs to 16 residues. The V and J ends lost 1 base and 0 bases, in that order; junction bases with no gene match: 4. CDR1 SGHAT and CDR2 FQDESV come from the germline V gene (reference sequence).

V gene TRBV11-1 combines with J gene TRBJ2-7; TRBD2 aligns across 9 bases. The sequencing sample was made of blood. The receptor comes from a female donor with papillary thyroid cancer or a benign thyroid nodule (not recorded which). Some clones in this sample may be carry-over from other donors' samples. This CDR3 is CASSLGLAGHSYEQYF. CDR3 sequence (DNA): TGTGCCAGCAGCTTAGGGCTAGCGGGGCACTCCTACGAGCAGTACTTC.